This TCR beta chain derives from a study of regulatory T cells in long-lasting Graves disease. Study information: Persistent cases took antithyroid drugs over 5 years and stayed TSH receptor antibody positive. General study results and limits: Persistent Graves' disease cases displayed lower TCR diversity than newly diagnosed ones.

Library construction for TCR beta used iRepertoire HTBI primers and Arm-PCR of CDR3 regions. TCRdb used MiXCR to reprocess the multiplex PCR reads, holding one entry per CDR3 protein. In the table there are about 430,000 distinct CDR3 sequences, 21% of which are singletons. Time point defined: persistent/refractory GD, antithyroid drugs over 5 years with positive TRAb. The TCR library was made from RNA that had been extracted from PBMCs in TRIzol. Patients were enrolled at an endocrinology department in Xi'an, China. As regards this clonotype: Its antigen is not identified.

The V gene's germline CDR1 is DFQATT and CDR2 SNEGSKA (reference sequence). V trimming: 4 bases; J trimming: 1 base; junction bases outside the gene matches: 3. The CDR3 runs to 13 residues. Sequenced here: peripheral blood mononuclear cells (PBMCs), sampled when the disease was refractory, from a patient treated with antithyroid drugs. The source of this sequence is a female donor with Graves disease. This rearrangement joins TRBV20-1 to TRBJ1-1, with 7 nucleotides matching TRBD1. CDR3 sequence: CSAKQGPNTEAFF. CDR3 bases: TGCAGTGCTAAACAGGGGCCGAACACTGAAGCTTTCTTT.